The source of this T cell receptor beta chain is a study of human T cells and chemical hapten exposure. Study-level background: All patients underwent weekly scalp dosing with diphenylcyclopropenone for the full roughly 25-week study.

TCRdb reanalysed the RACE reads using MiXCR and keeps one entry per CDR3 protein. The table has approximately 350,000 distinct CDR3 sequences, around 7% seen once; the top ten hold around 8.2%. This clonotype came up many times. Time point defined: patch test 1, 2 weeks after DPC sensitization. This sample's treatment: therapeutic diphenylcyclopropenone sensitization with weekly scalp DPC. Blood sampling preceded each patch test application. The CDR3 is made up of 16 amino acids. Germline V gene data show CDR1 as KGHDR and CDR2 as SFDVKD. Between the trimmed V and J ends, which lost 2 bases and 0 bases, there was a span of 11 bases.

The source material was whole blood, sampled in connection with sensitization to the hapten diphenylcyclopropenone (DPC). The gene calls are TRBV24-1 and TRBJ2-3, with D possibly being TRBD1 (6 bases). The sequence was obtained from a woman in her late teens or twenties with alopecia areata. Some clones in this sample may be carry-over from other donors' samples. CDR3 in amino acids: CATSDSRGSSTDTQYF. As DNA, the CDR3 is TGTGCCACCAGTGATTCCAGGGGTTCTAGCACAGATACGCAGTATTTT.